This T cell receptor beta chain was profiled in a study of blood T cell repertoires in COVID-19. Using immunoSEQ multiplex PCR, the repertoire was profiled, and TCRdb retains in-frame clones only, with some absent. The sample has 65,000 or so clones, roughly four fifths seen once; the top ten hold approximately 15%. The germline gives CDR1 LGHNA, CDR2 YNFKEQ. V was pared by 1 base and J by 4 bases, with 9 bases of the junction left unmatched. CDR3 size: 16 residues. The source material was peripheral blood. The genes are TRBV4-2 and TRBJ1-1; 7 nucleotides match TRBD1. The sequence derives from a man older than 75 with acute or convalescent COVID-19. CDR3 nucleotides: TGTGCCAGCAGCCAAGTGAGGGGGCGGTGGGGCACTGAAGCTTTCTTT. This sequence encodes CASSQVRGRWGTEAFF.